This T cell receptor beta chain was sequenced for a study of T cell responses to AZD1222 COVID-19 vaccine. Points from the study as a whole: Donors, mostly white British, included more females; clonal diversity was possibly underestimated. Spike-specific TCR breadth and depth went up after people got two AZD1222 doses.

Remarks on this clone: The target antigen is unknown.

Samples with a second dose at about 4 or about 12 weeks were pooled together. Trimming left V 3 bases short and J 3 bases short, with 18 bases between. The germline V gene has CDR1 MGHDK and CDR2 SYGVNS. This CDR3 contains 18 residues. The protocol was immunoSEQ multiplex PCR, while the TCRdb copy is restricted to in-frame clones and leaves out a portion. The sample carries roughly 58,000 clones, roughly 89% recorded once. This material consisted of peripheral blood, taken 28 days after the second AZD1222 dose. This TCR was sampled from an adult who received the AZD1222 COVID-19 vaccine. V usage is TRBV25-1 and J usage is TRBJ1-6; no reliable D call. The CDR3 sequence is CASSEGSVRTNYNSPLHF. The CDR3 region has the DNA TGTGCCAGCAGTGAGGGGAGTGTTAGGACTAACTATAATTCACCCCTCCACTTT.